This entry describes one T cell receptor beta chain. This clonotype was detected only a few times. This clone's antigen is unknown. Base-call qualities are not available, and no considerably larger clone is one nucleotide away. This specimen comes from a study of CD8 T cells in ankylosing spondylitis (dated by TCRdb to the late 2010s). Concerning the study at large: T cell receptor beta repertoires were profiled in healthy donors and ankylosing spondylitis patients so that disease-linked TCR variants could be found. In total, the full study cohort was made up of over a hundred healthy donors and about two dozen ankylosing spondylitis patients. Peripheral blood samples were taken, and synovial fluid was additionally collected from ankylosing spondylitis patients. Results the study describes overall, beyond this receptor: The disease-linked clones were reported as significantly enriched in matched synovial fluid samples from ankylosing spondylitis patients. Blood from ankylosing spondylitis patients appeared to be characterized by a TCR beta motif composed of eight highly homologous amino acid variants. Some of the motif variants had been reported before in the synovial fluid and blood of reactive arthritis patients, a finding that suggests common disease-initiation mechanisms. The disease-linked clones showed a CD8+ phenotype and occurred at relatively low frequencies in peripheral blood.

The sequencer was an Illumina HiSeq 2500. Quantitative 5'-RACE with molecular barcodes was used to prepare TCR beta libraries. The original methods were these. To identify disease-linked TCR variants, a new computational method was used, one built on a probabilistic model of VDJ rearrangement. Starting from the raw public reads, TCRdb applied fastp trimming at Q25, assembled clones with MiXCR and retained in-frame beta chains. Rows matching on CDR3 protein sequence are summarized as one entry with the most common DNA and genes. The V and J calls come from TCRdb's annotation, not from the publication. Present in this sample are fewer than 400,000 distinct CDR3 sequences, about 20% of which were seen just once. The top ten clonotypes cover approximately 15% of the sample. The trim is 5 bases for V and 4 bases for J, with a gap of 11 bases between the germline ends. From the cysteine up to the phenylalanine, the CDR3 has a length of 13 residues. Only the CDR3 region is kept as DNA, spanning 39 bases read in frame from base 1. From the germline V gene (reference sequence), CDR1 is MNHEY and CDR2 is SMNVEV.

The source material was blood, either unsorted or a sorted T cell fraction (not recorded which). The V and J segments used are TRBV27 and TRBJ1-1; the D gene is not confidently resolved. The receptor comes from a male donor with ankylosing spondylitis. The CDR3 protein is CASSPPLRTEAFF. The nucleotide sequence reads TGTGCCAGCAGTCCCCCTTTACGCACTGAAGCTTTCTTT.